What follows are 29 T cell receptor beta chains derived from one specimen sequenced in a study of T-cell reconstitution after alpha-beta-depleted transplantation in children. The library targeted TCRbeta and was prepared with unique molecular identifiers. MiXCR, run by TCRdb on the PCR reads, gives a single entry per CDR3 protein. The sample has 200,000 to 250,000 distinct CDR3 sequences, 11% seen once. The material sequenced was PBMCs, taken before TCRalphabeta/CD19-depleted stem cell transplant. All receptors come from a child younger than two with acute myeloid leukemia, due to receive a stem cell transplant.

This clonotype was observed once. A much larger clone sits a single nucleotide away, making a read error possible. This chain joins TRBV3-1 and TRBJ1-3; D gene unclear. Per germline, CDR1 LGHDT and CDR2 YNNKEL (reference sequence). The CDR3 is 16 amino acids. The CDR3 DNA follows: TGTACCAGCAGCCCACAAGGGCCCCTCTCTGGAAACACCATATATTTT. It yields the protein CTSSPQGPLSGNTIYF.

In this sample, this clonotype turned up many times. The chain uses TRBV18 and TRBJ2-5, with D perhaps assigned TRBD1 or TRBD2 (5 bases each). The CDR3 extends over 12 amino acids. V was cut by 3 bases and J by 5 bases, with 7 bases left in between. Germline V gives CDR1 KGHSH, CDR2 LQKENI. The CDR3 protein is CASSPGEETQYF. The CDR3 nucleotides are TGTGCCAGCTCACCGGGGGAGGAGACCCAGTACTTC.

This clonotype has at least ten counts. V gene TRBV12-3 or TRBV12-4 combines with J gene TRBJ2-7; D possibly corresponds to TRBD2 (6 bases). This CDR3 has 14 amino acids. V lost 3 bases and J 4 bases, leaving 13 bases between the germline ends. CDR3 loop: CASSFGLSQYEQYF. CDR3 nucleotide sequence: TGTGCCAGCAGTTTTGGACTATCCCAATACGAGCAGTACTTC.

This clonotype was recorded many times. One end of the junction is discordant with germline, which a read error may explain. The chain couples TRBV18 to TRBJ2-7; 10 nucleotides match TRBD2. From germline, CDR1 is KGHSH and CDR2 LQKENI. This CDR3 is 14 amino acids long. CDR3 nucleotides: TGCCCCTCACAACTGACTAGCGGGCCATACGAGCAGTACTTC. This codes for CPSQLTSGPYEQYF.

This clonotype was detected many times. The J gene is TRBJ1-3, the V gene TRBV7-2, with unresolved D. CDR1 is SGHTA, CDR2 FQGNSA, per germline. The CDR3 spans 15 residues. V was cut by 0 bases and J by 6 bases, with 12 bases left in between. CDR3 coding DNA: TGTGCCAGCAGCTTAGCCGCCGGGATAAAAAACACCATATATTTT. Encoded protein: CASSLAAGIKNTIYF. The variable domain in full, completed from reference TRBV7-2 and TRBJ1-3, reads GAGVSQSPSNKVTEKGKDVELRCDPISGHTALYWYRQSLGQGLEFLIYFQGNSAPDKSGLPSDRFSAERTGGSVSTLTIQRTQQEDSAVYLCASSLAAGIKNTIYFGEGSWLTVV.

Many counts were recorded for this clonotype. V usage is TRBV5-5 and J usage is TRBJ1-1; no firm D call. Germline V gene lookup returns CDR1 SGHKS and CDR2 YYEKEE (reference sequence). The V and J ends lost 2 bases and 4 bases respectively, with 6 bases between them. This CDR3 region has 12 residues. In DNA form, the CDR3 reads TGTGCCAGCAGCTTCTTGGGCACTGAAGCTTTCTTT. Translating gives CASSFLGTEAFF.

This clonotype was counted many times. This chain joins TRBV12-3 or TRBV12-4 and TRBJ1-1; the match to TRBD1 covers 10 bases. V shed 6 bases and J 6 bases; nucleotides not matched to a gene: 10. This CDR3 is built from 15 residues. CDR3 residues: CASRPFRDRGAEAFF. In nucleotides, the CDR3 is TGTGCCAGCAGGCCATTCCGGGACAGGGGCGCTGAAGCTTTCTTT.

This clonotype was counted ten times or more. The CDR3 region has the DNA TGCAGCGTTGAAGGTGGACAGGGGGCATGGTATGGCTACACCTTC. Residues: CSVEGGQGAWYGYTF. The J gene is TRBJ1-2, the V gene TRBV29-1; the match to TRBD1 covers 11 bases. The CDR3 contains 15 residues. The V segment lost 1 base and the J segment 5 bases; nucleotides outside the gene matches: 6. Germline V gene sequence: CDR1 SQVTM, CDR2 ANQGSEA.

This clonotype was detected many times. V and J are TRBV20-1 and TRBJ2-3; maybe TRBD2 (6 bases). Trimming took 0 bases from V and 1 from J, leaving 11 bases between them. The CDR3 extends over 15 amino acids. The germline CDR1 and CDR2 sequences are DFQATT and SNEGSKA (reference sequence). The CDR3 is CSARDRGTGTDTQYF. CDR3 in DNA: TGCAGTGCTAGAGATCGCGGGACGGGCACAGATACGCAGTATTTT.

This chain joins TRBV5-1 and TRBJ2-1; 16 bases fit TRBD2. Germline CDR1 SGHRS, CDR2 YFSETQ. The CDR3 spans 15 residues. V gave up 4 bases and J gave up 7 bases; unmatched junction bases: 2. The CDR3 protein is CASSGGLAGGNEQFF. The CDR3 DNA reads TGCGCCAGCAGCGGGGGACTAGCGGGAGGGAATGAGCAGTTCTTC.

This clonotype was observed many times. This sequence joins TRBV25-1 and TRBJ1-5, with TRBD1 matching over 10 bases. J was trimmed by 5 bases and V by 6 bases; bases with no gene match: 1. CDR1 and CDR2 (germline): MGHDK, SYGVNS. The CDR3 covers 13 residues. CDR3: CASRTGGDQPQHF. In DNA form, the CDR3 reads TGTGCCAGCAGGACAGGGGGCGATCAGCCCCAGCATTTT. The whole variable domain, filled in from reference TRBV25-1 and TRBJ1-5, reads EADIYQTPRYLVIGTGKKITLECSQTMGHDKMYWYQQDPGMELHLIHYSYGVNSTEKGDLSSESTVSRIRTEHFPLTLESARPSHTSQYLCASRTGGDQPQHFGDGTRLSIL.

Ten or more counts support this clonotype. The chain carries TRBV7-2 and TRBJ2-2; D unclear. With 2 bases removed from V and 0 bases from J, the gap between germline ends came to 13 bases. This CDR3 is built from 17 residues. Germline assignment: CDR1 SGHTA and CDR2 FQGNSA. CDR3 loop: CASSLRFGRSNTGELFF. The CDR3 DNA is TGTGCCAGCAGCTTAAGGTTCGGGCGGTCGAACACCGGGGAGCTGTTTTTT.

This clonotype was observed at least ten times. The gene calls are TRBV28 and TRBJ1-2; TRBD1 might be the D (6 bases). The CDR3 has 15 amino acids. The V gene lost 6 bases and the J gene lost 7 bases, with 21 bases spanning the gap. The germline CDR1 and CDR2 sequences are MDHEN and SYDVKM. The CDR3, as DNA: TGTGCCAGCAGCGTTGGGGGCGTGGAAGAGGGTGGCTACACCTTC. This gives the protein CASSVGGVEEGGYTF.

The sample holds many counts of this clonotype. The J gene is TRBJ2-3, the V gene TRBV6-5; D is ambiguous. Looked up from germline, CDR1 is MNHEY and CDR2 is SVGAGI. V gave up 0 bases and J gave up 3 bases, with 16 bases separating them. The CDR3 spans 17 residues. The CDR3 is CASSYSPLGMGTDTQYF. CDR3 DNA: TGTGCCAGCAGTTACTCCCCCCTGGGAATGGGGACAGATACGCAGTATTTT.

This clonotype showed up many times. The V gene is TRBV15, the J gene TRBJ2-3; D is unclear. The V end was cut by 5 bases, the J end by 0 bases, with 9 bases between. The CDR3 is 14 residues long. The germline CDR1 and CDR2 sequences are LNHNV and YYDKDF (reference sequence). The CDR3 here is CATSSGLSTDTQYF. In nucleotides, the CDR3 is TGTGCCACCAGCTCCGGGCTGAGCACAGATACGCAGTATTTT.

This clonotype was seen ten or more times. The chain joins TRBV4-1 to TRBJ2-2; D is unclear. Trimming removed 0 bases at V and 6 bases at J, with 8 bases between. CDR3 length: 14 residues. Germline CDR1 reads MGHRA; CDR2 reads YSYEKL. The CDR3 reads CASSQDRVPGELFF. In nucleotides, the CDR3 is TGCGCCAGCAGCCAAGATCGGGTCCCCGGGGAGCTGTTTTTT.

The chain is built from TRBV11-2 and TRBJ2-3, with TRBD1 matching over 8 bases. From germline, CDR1 is SGHAT and CDR2 FQNNGV. V lost 2 bases to trimming and J lost 5 bases; unmatched junction nucleotides: 3. The CDR3 runs to 14 residues. CDR3 nucleotide sequence: TGTGCCAGCAGCTTATTCAGGGGGCAAGATACGCAGTATTTT. Its protein product is CASSLFRGQDTQYF.

This clonotype was detected ten times or more. The chain links TRBV28 to TRBJ2-7; 7 bases fit TRBD1. Trimming took 6 bases from V and 0 from J; bases not matched to a gene: 8. The CDR3 sequence is 15 residues long. In germline, CDR1 is MDHEN, CDR2 SYDVKM. The CDR3 region has the DNA TGTGCCAGCAGGGCAACAGGGGCGTTCTCCTACGAGCAGTACTTC. It yields the protein CASRATGAFSYEQYF. Supplemented by reference TRBV28 and TRBJ2-7, the full variable domain reads DVKVTQSSRYLVKRTGEKVFLECVQDMDHENMFWYRQDPGLGLRLIYFSYDVKMKEKGDIPEGYSVSREKKERFSLILESASTNQTSMYLCASRATGAFSYEQYFGPGTRLTVT.

The chain couples TRBV5-1 to TRBJ2-1; the match to TRBD2 covers 12 bases. J gave up 9 bases and V 1 base, and 11 bases lay outside the gene matches. Per germline, CDR1 SGHRS and CDR2 YFSETQ. This CDR3 is 17 amino acids long. CDR3 DNA: TGCGCCAGCAGCTTGCTTGTTCGGACTAGCGGGATCGGTGAGCAGTTCTTC. Encoded protein: CASSLLVRTSGIGEQFF.

This clonotype was counted ten times or more. The chain combines TRBV20-1 with TRBJ2-3, with 8 bases fitting TRBD2. V trimming: 3 bases; J trimming: 3 bases; junction bases outside the gene matches: 5. The germline gives CDR1 DFQATT, CDR2 SNEGSKA (reference sequence). This CDR3 has 14 residues. In nucleotides, the CDR3 is TGCAGTGCTAGTCGACTAGCGAAAACAGATACGCAGTATTTT. Its translation: CSASRLAKTDTQYF.

In its sample, this clonotype was seen many times. V is TRBV7-9 and J is TRBJ2-2, with D possibly TRBD1 on 5 matching bases. The V end was cut by 5 bases, the J end by 6 bases, with 13 bases between. Per the germline V gene, CDR1 is SEHNR and CDR2 is FQNEAQ (reference sequence). This CDR3 has 14 residues. The CDR3 DNA reads TGTGCCAGCAGCCTTGGACATTACGCCGGGGAGCTGTTTTTT. Translating gives CASSLGHYAGELFF.

This clonotype has a count of ten or more. The V and J genes are TRBV10-3 and TRBJ1-1; D might be TRBD1 (5 bases). Trimming stripped 0 bases from V and 5 bases from J, with 10 bases between. The CDR3 runs to 14 residues. In germline, CDR1 is ENHRY, CDR2 SYGVKD. CDR3 sequence (DNA): TGTGCCATCAGTGAGTCCCAGGGACGGACTGAAGCTTTCTTT. This gives the protein CAISESQGRTEAFF.

This clonotype was found many times. A junction end diverges from the germline sequence, so it may reflect a read error. The chain joins TRBV5-1 to TRBJ2-7, with D perhaps given as TRBD1 or TRBD2 (5 bases each). Germline CDR1 is SGHRS and CDR2 is YFSETQ. The CDR3 has 14 residues. As DNA, the CDR3 is TGCGCCAGCAGATTGGGGGACCCGAGCTACGAGCAGTACTTC. Translating gives CASRLGDPSYEQYF.

This clonotype was recorded at least ten times. The chain uses TRBV7-9 and TRBJ2-1, with 9 bases fitting TRBD2. V lost 8 bases to trimming and J lost 1 base; unmatched junction nucleotides: 12. CDR1 is SEHNR, CDR2 FQNEAQ, per germline (reference sequence). CDR3 size: 17 residues. CDR3 sequence (DNA): TGTGCCAGCTCGGCGGGAGGGAGGGAAGGGTCCTACAATGAGCAGTTCTTC. This translates into CASSAGGREGSYNEQFF.

In this sample, this clonotype turned up a few times. V usage is TRBV12-3 or TRBV12-4 and J usage is TRBJ2-7; D may be TRBD2 (6 bases). Trimming pared 2 bases from V and 0 bases from J, leaving 17 bases between. The CDR3 runs 17 residues. The CDR3 bases are TGTGCCAGCAGTTTAAGCGGTCGGCGGGGTTTCTCCTACGAGCAGTACTTC. Encoded protein: CASSLSGRRGFSYEQYF.

This clonotype has a count of ten or more. The V and J genes are TRBV7-2 and TRBJ2-5; D perhaps matches TRBD1 (6 bases). V lost 2 bases and J lost 5, with 18 bases in between. CDR1 is SGHTA, CDR2 FQGNSA, per germline. The CDR3 extends over 16 amino acids. In DNA form, the CDR3 reads TGTGCCAGCAGCTTAAATTTAGGGGGAGTGGGTGAGACCCAGTACTTC. Its translation: CASSLNLGGVGETQYF.

This clonotype was seen many times. This chain joins TRBV7-2 and TRBJ2-5; 11 positions match TRBD1. This CDR3 has 16 amino acids. Germline values: CDR1 SGHTA, CDR2 FQGNSA. V shed 5 bases and J 5 bases; nucleotides not matched to a gene: 10. This CDR3 reads CASSPRTGGAMETQYF. The CDR3, as DNA: TGTGCCAGCAGCCCGCGGACAGGGGGCGCGATGGAGACCCAGTACTTC.

The chain has TRBV11-3 and TRBJ2-1; 7 bases are shared with TRBD2. The CDR3 has 15 residues. Looked up from germline, CDR1 is SGHNT and CDR2 is YENEEA. J gave up 5 bases and V 1 base, and 5 bases lay outside the gene matches. The CDR3 region is CASSLAGGTDNEQFF. For the CDR3, the DNA is TGTGCCAGCAGCTTAGCCGGGGGGACCGACAATGAGCAGTTCTTC.

Ten or more counts support this clonotype. The gene calls are TRBV7-3 and TRBJ2-5, with D perhaps matching TRBD1 (7 bases). The CDR3 consists of 13 residues. Per the germline V gene, CDR1 is SGHTA and CDR2 is FQGTGA. Between the trimmed V and J ends, which lost 8 bases and 4 bases, there was a span of 14 bases. DNA of the CDR3: TGTGCCAGCGGAGGGGGCAGGGGAGAGACCCAGTACTTC. This sequence encodes CASGGGRGETQYF.